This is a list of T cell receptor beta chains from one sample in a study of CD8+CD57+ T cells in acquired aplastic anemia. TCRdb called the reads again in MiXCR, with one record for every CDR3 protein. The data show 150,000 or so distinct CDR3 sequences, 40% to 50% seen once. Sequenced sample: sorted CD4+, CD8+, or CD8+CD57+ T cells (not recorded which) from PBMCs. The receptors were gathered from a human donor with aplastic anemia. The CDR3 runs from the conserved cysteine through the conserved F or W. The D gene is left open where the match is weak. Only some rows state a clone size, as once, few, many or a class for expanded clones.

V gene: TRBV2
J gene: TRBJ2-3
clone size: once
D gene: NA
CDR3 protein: CASSEWVDTQYF
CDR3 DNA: TGTGCCAGCAGTGAATGGGTAGATACGCAGTATTTT

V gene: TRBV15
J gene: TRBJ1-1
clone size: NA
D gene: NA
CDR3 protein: CATSRVEGYSTEAFF
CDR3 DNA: TGTGCCACCAGCAGAGTTGAGGGTTATAGCACTGAAGCTTTCTTT

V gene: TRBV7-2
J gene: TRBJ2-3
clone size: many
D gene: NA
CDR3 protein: CASSFGSGRPTDTQYF
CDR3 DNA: TGTGCCAGCAGCTTTGGGTCGGGCCGTCCCACAGATACGCAGTATTTT

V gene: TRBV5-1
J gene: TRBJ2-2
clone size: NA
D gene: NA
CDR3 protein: CASSLGTPGTGELFF
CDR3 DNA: TGCGCCAGCAGCTTGGGCACTCCTGGCACCGGGGAGCTGTTTTTT

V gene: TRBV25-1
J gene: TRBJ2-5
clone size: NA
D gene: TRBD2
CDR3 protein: CASSVSGGQETQYF
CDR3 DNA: TGTGCCAGCAGTGTTAGCGGGGGACAAGAGACCCAGTACTTC

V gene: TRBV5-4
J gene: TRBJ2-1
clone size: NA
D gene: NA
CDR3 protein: CASSLGSGGGLGNEQFF
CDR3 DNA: TGTGCCAGCAGCTTGGGTTCTGGGGGGGGGCTTGGCAATGAGCAGTTCTTC

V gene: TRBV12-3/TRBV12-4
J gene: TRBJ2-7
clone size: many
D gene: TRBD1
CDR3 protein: CASSFDRVAYEQYF
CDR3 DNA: TGTGCCAGCAGTTTTGACAGGGTGGCCTACGAGCAGTACTTC

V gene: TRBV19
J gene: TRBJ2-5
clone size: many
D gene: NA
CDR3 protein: CASSIGQAFQETQYF
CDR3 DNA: TGTGCCAGTAGTATAGGACAGGCTTTCCAAGAGACCCAGTACTTC

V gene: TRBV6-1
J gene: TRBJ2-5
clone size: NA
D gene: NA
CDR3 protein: CASSRTAASYQETQYF
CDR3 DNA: TGTGCCAGCTCGAGGACAGCCGCTTCATACCAAGAGACCCAGTACTTC

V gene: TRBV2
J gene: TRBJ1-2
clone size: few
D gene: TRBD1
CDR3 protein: CASSPTGSGYGYTF
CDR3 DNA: TGTGCCAGCAGTCCGACAGGGTCGGGGTATGGCTACACCTTC

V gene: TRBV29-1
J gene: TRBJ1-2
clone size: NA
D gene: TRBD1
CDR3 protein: CSVDAGGDYGYTF
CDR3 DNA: TGCAGCGTTGACGCAGGGGGGGACTATGGCTACACCTTC

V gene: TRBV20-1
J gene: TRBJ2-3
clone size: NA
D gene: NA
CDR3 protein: CSARRDTQYF
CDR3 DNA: TGCAGTGCGCGGAGGGATACGCAGTATTTT

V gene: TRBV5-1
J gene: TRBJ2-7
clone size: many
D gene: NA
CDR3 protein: CASSSVSVLRYEQYF
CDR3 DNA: TGCGCCAGCAGCTCTGTATCTGTGTTACGCTACGAGCAGTACTTC

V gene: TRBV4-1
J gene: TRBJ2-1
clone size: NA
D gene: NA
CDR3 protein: CASSQAGHNEQFF
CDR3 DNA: TGCGCCAGCAGCCAAGCAGGGCACAATGAGCAGTTCTTC

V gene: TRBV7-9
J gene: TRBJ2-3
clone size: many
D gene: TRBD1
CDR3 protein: CASSLRQGRTDTQYF
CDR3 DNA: TGTGCCAGCAGCTTACGACAGGGACGCACAGATACGCAGTATTTT

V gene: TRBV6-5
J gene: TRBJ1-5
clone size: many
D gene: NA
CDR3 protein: CASSYQGNQPQHF
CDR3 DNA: TGTGCCAGCAGTTACCAGGGGAATCAGCCCCAGCATTTT

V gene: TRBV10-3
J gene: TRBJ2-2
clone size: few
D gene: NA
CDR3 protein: CASRSTGYRNTGELFF
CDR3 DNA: TGTGCCAGCAGGTCAACAGGGTATAGGAACACCGGGGAGCTGTTTTTT

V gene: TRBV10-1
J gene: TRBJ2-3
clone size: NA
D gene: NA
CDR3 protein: CASSGLDGRSTDTQYF
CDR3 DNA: TGTGCCAGTAGTGGTTTAGACGGGCGATCCACAGATACGCAGTATTTT

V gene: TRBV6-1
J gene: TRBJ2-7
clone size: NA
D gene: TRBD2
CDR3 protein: CASAYGGAYEQYF
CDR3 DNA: TGTGCCAGCGCCTATGGGGGGGCCTACGAGCAGTACTTC

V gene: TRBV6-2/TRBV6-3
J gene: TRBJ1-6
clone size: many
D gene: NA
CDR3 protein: CASSYSSPGPSPVSPLHF
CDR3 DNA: TGTGCCAGCAGTTACTCGAGTCCGGGCCCCTCGCCGGTTTCACCCCTCCACTTT

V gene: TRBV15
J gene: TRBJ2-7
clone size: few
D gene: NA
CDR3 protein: CATSRDTSIGDEQYF
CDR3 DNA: TGTGCCACCAGCAGGGATACTTCTATTGGGGACGAGCAGTACTTC

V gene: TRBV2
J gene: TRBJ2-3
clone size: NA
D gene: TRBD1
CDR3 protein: CASSGQGKGTDTQYF
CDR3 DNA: TGTGCCAGCAGTGGACAGGGTAAAGGCACGGATACGCAGTATTTT

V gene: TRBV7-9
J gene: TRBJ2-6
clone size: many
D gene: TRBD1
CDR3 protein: CASSSKDRANPGANVLTF
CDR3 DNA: TGTGCCAGCAGCAGTAAGGACAGGGCTAACCCTGGGGCCAACGTCCTGACTTTC

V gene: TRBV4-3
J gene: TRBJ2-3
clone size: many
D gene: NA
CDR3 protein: CASSQVGWGLADTQYF
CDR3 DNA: TGCGCCAGCAGCCAAGTCGGATGGGGCCTGGCAGATACGCAGTATTTT

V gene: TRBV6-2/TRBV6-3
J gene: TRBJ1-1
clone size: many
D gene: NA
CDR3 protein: CASSSSGEVGAFF
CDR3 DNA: TGTGCCAGCAGTTCCTCTGGGGAGGTGGGCGCTTTCTTT

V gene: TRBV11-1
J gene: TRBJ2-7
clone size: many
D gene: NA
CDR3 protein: CASSLLRYEQYF
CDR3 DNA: TGTGCCAGCAGCTTATTAAGATACGAGCAGTACTTC

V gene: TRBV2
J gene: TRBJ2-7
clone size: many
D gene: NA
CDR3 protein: CASSEAYEQYF
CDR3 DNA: TGTGCCAGCAGTGAGGCCTACGAGCAGTACTTC

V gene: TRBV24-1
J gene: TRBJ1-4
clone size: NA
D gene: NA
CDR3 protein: CATSDRGTSEKLFF
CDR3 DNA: TGTGCCACCAGTGACAGAGGGACAAGCGAAAAACTGTTTTTT

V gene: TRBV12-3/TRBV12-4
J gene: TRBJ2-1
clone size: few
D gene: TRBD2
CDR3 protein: CASSTTHRDYYSYNEQFF
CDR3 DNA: TGTGCCAGCAGTACTACCCACCGGGACTACTACTCCTACAATGAGCAGTTCTTC

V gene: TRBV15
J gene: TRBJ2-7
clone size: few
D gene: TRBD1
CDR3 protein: CATQVRDRAYEQYF
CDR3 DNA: TGTGCCACCCAAGTGCGGGACAGGGCCTACGAGCAGTACTTC

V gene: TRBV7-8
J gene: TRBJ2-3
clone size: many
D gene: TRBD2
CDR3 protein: CASSLGGLAGEPQYF
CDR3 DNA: TGTGCCAGCAGCTTAGGAGGTCTAGCGGGGGAGCCGCAGTATTTT

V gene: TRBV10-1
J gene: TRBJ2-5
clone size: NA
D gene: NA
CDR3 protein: CASSGRIGRIQETQYF
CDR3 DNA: TGCGCCAGCAGTGGCAGGATTGGACGGATACAAGAGACCCAGTACTTC

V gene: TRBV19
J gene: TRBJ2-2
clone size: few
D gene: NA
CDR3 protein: CASNIYGTGELFF
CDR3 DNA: TGTGCCAGTAACATCTATGGCACCGGGGAGCTGTTTTTT

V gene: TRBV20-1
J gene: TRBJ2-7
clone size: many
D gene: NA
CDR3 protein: CSARGWGAHEQYF
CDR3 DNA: TGCAGTGCTAGAGGTTGGGGTGCCCACGAGCAGTACTTC

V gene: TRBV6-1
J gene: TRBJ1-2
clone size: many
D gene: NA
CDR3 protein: CASSHGWAARDGYTF
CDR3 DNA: TGTGCCAGCAGCCATGGTTGGGCCGCGAGGGATGGCTACACCTTC

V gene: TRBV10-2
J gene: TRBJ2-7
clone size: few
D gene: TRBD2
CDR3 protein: CASSSLAGGTHEQYF
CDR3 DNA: TGCGCCAGCAGCTCTCTAGCGGGGGGGACCCACGAGCAGTACTTT

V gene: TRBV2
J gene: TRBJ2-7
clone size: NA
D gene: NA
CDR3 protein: CASSVGEQYF
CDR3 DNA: TGTGCCAGCAGTGTCGGGGAGCAGTACTTC

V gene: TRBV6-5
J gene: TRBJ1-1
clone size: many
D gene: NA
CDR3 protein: CATQWGPNTEAFF
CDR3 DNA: TGTGCCACCCAATGGGGACCGAACACTGAAGCTTTCTTT

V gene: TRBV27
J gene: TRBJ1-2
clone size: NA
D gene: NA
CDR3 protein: CASSFFGGAYGYTF
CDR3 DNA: TGTGCCAGCAGTTTCTTTGGAGGGGCCTATGGCTACACCTTC

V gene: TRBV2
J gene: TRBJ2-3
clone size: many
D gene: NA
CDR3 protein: CASSGGVSSTDTQYF
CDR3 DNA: TGTGCCAGCAGCGGCGGGGTTAGTAGCACAGATACGCAGTATTTT

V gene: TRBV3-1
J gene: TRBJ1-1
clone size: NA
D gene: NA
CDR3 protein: CASSQIERTPNTEAFF
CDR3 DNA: TGTGCCAGCAGCCAAATAGAGAGGACACCCAACACTGAAGCTTTCTTT

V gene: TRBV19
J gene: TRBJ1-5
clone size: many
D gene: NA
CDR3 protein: CASNRVNQPQHF
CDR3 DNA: TGTGCCAGTAACAGGGTCAATCAGCCCCAGCATTTT

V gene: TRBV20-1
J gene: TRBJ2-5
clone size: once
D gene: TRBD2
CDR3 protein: CSARAERGVAGAETQYF
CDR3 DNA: TGCAGTGCTAGAGCAGAGCGTGGGGTAGCGGGGGCGGAGACCCAGTACTTC

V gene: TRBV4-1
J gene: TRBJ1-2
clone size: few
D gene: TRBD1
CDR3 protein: CASSRTGGQGYGYTF
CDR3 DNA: TGCGCCAGCAGCCGGACAGGGGGCCAGGGATATGGCTACACCTTC

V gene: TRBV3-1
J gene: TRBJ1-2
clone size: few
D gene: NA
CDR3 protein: CASSQDQSTGGFGYTF
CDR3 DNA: TGTGCCAGCAGCCAAGATCAGAGCACCGGGGGCTTTGGCTACACCTTC

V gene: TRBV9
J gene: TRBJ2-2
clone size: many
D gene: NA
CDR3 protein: CASSVVAGGGELFF
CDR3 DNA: TGTGCCAGCAGCGTAGTAGCTGGTGGTGGGGAGCTGTTTTTT

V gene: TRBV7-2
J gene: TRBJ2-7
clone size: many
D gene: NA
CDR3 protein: CASSSPGGEQYF
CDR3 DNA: TGTGCCAGCAGCTCCCCAGGTGGCGAGCAGTACTTC

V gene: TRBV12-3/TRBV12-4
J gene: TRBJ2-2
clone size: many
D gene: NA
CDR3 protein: CASSWGTGELFF
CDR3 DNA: TGTGCCAGCAGTTGGGGTACCGGGGAGCTGTTTTTT

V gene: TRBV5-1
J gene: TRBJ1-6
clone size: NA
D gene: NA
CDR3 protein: CASSPLSGGNSPLHF
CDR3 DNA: TGCGCCAGCAGCCCCCTTTCGGGAGGCAATTCACCCCTCCACTTT

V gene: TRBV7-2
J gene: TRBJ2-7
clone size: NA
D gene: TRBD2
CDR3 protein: CASSPQGLAVYEQYF
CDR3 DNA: TGTGCCAGCAGCCCTCAGGGACTAGCGGTGTACGAGCAGTACTTC

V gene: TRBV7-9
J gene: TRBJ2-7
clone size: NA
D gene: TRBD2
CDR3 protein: CASSSPSGGAWEQYF
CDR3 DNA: TGTGCCAGCAGTTCTCCTAGCGGGGGGGCATGGGAGCAGTACTTC

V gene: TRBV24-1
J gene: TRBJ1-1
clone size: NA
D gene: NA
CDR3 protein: CATRSSGDTEAFF
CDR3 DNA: TGTGCCACAAGGAGCTCTGGGGACACTGAAGCTTTCTTT

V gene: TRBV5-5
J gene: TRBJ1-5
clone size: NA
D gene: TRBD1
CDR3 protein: CASRLITGDGNQPQHF
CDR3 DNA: TGTGCCAGCAGACTTATTACAGGGGACGGCAATCAGCCCCAGCATTTT